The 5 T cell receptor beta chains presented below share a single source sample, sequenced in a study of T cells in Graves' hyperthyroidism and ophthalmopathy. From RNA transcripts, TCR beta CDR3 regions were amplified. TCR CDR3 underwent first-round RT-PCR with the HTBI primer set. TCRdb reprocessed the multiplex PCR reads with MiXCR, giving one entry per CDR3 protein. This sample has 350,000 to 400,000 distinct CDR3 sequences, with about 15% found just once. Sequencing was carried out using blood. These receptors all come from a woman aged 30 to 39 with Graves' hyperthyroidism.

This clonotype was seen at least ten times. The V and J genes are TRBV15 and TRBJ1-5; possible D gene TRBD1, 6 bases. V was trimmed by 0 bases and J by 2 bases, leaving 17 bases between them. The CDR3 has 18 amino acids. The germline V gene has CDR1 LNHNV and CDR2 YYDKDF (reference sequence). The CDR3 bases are TGTGCCACCAGCAGAGATGGTGGGGGGCCCCCCGGCAATCAGCCCCAGCATTTT. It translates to CATSRDGGGPPGNQPQHF. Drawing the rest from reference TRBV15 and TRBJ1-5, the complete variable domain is DAMVIQNPRYQVTQFGKPVTLSCSQTLNHNVMYWYQQKSSQAPKLLFHYYDKDFNNEADTPDNFQSRRPNTSFCFLDIRSPGLGDTAMYLCATSRDGGGPPGNQPQHFGDGTRLSIL.

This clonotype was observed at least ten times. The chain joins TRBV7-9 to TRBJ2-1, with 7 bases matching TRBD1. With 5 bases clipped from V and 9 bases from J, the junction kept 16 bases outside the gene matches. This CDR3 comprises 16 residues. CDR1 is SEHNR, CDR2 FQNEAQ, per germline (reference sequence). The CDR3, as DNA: TGTGCCAGCAGCCCTCTTGGACAGGCTCGCCTCGGTGAGCAGTTCTTC. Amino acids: CASSPLGQARLGEQFF.

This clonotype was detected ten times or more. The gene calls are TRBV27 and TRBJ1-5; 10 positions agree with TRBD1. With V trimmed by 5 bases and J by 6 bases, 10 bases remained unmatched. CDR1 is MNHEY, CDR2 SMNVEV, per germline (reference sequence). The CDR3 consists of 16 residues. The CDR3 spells CASSHNRDRGGQPQHF. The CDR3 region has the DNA TGTGCCAGCAGTCACAACCGGGACAGGGGAGGTCAGCCCCAGCATTTT.

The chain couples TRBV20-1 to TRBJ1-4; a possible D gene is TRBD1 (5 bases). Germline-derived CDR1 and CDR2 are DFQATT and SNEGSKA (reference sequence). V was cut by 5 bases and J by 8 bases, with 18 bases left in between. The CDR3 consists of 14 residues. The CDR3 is CSAPKGVYNEKLFF. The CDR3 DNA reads TGCAGTGCTCCTAAAGGGGTCTACAACGAAAAACTGTTTTTT.

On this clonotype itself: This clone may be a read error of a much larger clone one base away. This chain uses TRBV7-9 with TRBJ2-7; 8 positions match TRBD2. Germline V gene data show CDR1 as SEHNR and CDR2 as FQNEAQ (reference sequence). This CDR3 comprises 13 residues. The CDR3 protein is CAGSTGLDYEQYF. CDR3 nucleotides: TGTGCCGGCAGCACGGGACTAGACTACGAGCAGTACTTC.